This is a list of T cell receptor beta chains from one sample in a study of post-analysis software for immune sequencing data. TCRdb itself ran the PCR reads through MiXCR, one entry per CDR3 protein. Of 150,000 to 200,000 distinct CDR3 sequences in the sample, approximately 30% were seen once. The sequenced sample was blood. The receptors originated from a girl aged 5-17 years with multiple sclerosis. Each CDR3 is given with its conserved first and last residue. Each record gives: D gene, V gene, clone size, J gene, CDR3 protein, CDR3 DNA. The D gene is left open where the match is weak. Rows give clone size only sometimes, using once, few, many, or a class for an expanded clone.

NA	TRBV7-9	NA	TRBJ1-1	CASSCAVRGTEAFF	TGTGCCAGCAGCTGTGCCGTCAGGGGCACTGAAGCTTTCTTT
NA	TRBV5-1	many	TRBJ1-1	CASSSQGGATEAFF	TGCGCCAGCAGCTCGCAGGGTGGCGCCACTGAAGCTTTCTTT
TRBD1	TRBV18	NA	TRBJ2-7	CASSPWSGQGVGYEQYF	TGTGCCAGTTCACCTTGGAGCGGACAGGGTGTGGGCTACGAGCAGTACTTC
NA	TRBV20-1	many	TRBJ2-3	CSAPLWEAGITDTQYF	TGCAGTGCTCCCTTATGGGAAGCGGGTATCACAGATACGCAGTATTTT
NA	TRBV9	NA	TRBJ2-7	CASSLDSYNEQYF	TGTGCCAGCAGCCTGGACAGCTACAATGAGCAGTACTTC
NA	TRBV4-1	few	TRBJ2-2	CASSQMSDLNTGELFF	TGCGCCAGCAGCCAGATGTCGGATTTAAACACCGGGGAGCTGTTTTTT
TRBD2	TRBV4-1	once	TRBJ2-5	CASSQDRLAGGTFQETQYF	TGCGCCAGCAGCCAAGATAGGCTAGCGGGAGGAACCTTTCAAGAGACCCAGTACTTC
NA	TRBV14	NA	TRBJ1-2	CASSLSFRDGYTF	TGTGCCAGCAGCCTGAGTTTCCGGGATGGCTACACCTTC
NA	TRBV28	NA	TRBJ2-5	CTTQGGSWETQYF	TGTACCACCCAGGGGGGGAGTTGGGAGACCCAGTACTTC
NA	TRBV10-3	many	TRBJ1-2	CAIGGPDGYTF	TGTGCCATCGGGGGGCCGGATGGCTACACCTTC
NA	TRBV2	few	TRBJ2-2	CASRNSANTGELFF	TGTGCCAGCAGAAATAGCGCGAACACCGGGGAGCTGTTTTTT
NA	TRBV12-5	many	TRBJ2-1	CASSENPEQFF	TGTGCTAGTTCTGAGAATCCTGAGCAGTTCTTC
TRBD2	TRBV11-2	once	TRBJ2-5	CASSFRGLDSGNEQYF	TGTGCCAGCAGCTTCCGAGGACTAGATTCCGGCAATGAGCAGTACTTC
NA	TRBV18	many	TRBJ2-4	CASSPRSGRKWPKNIQYF	TGTGCCAGCTCACCACGGTCAGGGAGGAAGTGGCCCAAAAACATTCAGTACTTC
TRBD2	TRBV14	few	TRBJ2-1	CASSHPGLAVPWDRSYNEQFF	TGTGCCAGCAGCCACCCTGGACTAGCGGTCCCCTGGGATAGATCCTACAATGAGCAGTTCTTC
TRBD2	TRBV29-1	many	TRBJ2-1	CSVTGTSGVYNEQFF	TGCAGCGTTACCGGGACTAGCGGAGTATACAATGAGCAGTTCTTC
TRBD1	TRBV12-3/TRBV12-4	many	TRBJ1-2	CASSLLLRTGDYGYTF	TGTGCCAGCAGTTTACTCTTACGGACAGGGGACTATGGCTACACCTTC
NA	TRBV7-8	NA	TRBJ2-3	CANSLDPDTQYF	TGTGCCAACAGCTTGGACCCAGATACGCAGTATTTT
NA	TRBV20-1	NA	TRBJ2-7	CSARSLATTHSYEQYF	TGCAGTGCTAGATCGCTAGCCACGACCCACTCCTACGAGCAGTACTTC
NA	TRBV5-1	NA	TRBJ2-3	CASSPGDIRKDTQYF	TGCGCCAGCAGCCCCGGGGACATAAGGAAGGATACGCAGTATTTT
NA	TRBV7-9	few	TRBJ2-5	CASSLAGGSETQYF	TGTGCCAGCAGCTTAGCTGGGGGATCAGAGACCCAGTACTTC
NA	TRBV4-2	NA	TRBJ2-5	CASSQGQRGQETQYF	TGTGCCAGCAGCCAAGGCCAGCGTGGGCAAGAGACCCAGTACTTC
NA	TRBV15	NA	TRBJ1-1	CATSRGIVGVMNTEAFF	TGTGCCACCAGCAGAGGAATAGTAGGGGTGATGAACACTGAAGCTTTCTTT
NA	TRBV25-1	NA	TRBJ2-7	CASSPPGRHQDDPFYEQYF	TGTGCCAGCAGTCCGCCGGGACGGCACCAAGACGACCCTTTCTACGAGCAGTACTTC
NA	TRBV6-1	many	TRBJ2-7	CASSEWGAGGAYEQYF	TGTGCCAGCAGTGAATGGGGGGCAGGGGGAGCCTACGAGCAGTACTTC
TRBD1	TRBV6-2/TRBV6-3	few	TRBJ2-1	CASSPGTGLYNEQFF	TGTGCCAGCAGTCCCGGGACAGGGCTTTACAATGAGCAGTTCTTC
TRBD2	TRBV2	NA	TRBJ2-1	CASGGTSGQQFF	TGTGCCAGCGGCGGGACTAGCGGGCAGCAGTTCTTC
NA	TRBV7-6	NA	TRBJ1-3	CASSLPHGSGNTIYF	TGTGCCAGCAGCTTGCCCCATGGCTCTGGAAACACCATATATTTT
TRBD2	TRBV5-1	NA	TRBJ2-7	CASSLVLAGAYEQYF	TGCGCCAGCAGCTTGGTCCTAGCGGGAGCCTACGAGCAGTACTTC
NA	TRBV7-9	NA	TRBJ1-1	CASSQGGTANTEAFF	TGTGCCAGCAGCCAAGGGGGGACCGCGAACACTGAAGCTTTCTTT
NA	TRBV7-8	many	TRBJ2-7	CASSTSRDKGWDYEQYF	TGTGCCAGCAGCACTAGCCGGGACAAGGGTTGGGACTACGAGCAGTACTTC
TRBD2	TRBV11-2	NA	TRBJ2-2	CASIWGGTANTGELFF	TGTGCCAGCATTTGGGGGGGGACCGCTAACACCGGGGAACTGTTTTTT
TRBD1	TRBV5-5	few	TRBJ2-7	CASSLAGIVGQGIYEQYF	TGTGCCAGCAGCTTGGCCGGGATCGTGGGACAGGGCATCTACGAGCAGTACTTC
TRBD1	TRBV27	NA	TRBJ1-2	CASRHRGQGDYTF	TGTGCCAGTAGACACCGGGGACAGGGTGACTACACCTTC
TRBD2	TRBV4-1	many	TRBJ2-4	CASSPAGLAKNIQYF	TGCGCCAGCAGCCCAGCGGGGTTAGCCAAAAACATTCAGTACTTC
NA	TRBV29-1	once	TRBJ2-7	CSVVSWERYNEQYF	TGCAGCGTTGTATCGTGGGAGAGATACAATGAGCAGTACTTC
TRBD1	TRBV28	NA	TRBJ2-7	CASSRTTGASYEQYF	TGTGCCAGCAGCCGAACCACAGGGGCCTCCTACGAGCAGTACTTC
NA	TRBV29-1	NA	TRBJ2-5	CSVRPQETQYF	TGCAGCGTTCGGCCTCAAGAGACCCAGTACTTC
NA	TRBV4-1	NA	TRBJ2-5	CASSQESNSQETQYF	TGCGCCAGTAGCCAAGAGTCAAACAGCCAAGAGACCCAGTACTTC
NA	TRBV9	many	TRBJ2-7	CASSVTTSAYEQYF	TGTGCCAGCAGCGTAACGACTTCAGCCTACGAGCAGTACTTC
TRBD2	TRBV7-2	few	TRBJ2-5	CASSLGPGTSGPKQYF	TGTGCCAGCAGCTTAGGCCCCGGGACTAGCGGTCCTAAGCAGTACTTC
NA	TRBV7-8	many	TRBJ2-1	CASSSWSSDPQFF	TGTGCCAGCAGCTCATGGAGTAGCGATCCCCAGTTCTTC
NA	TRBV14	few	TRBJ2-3	CASSQVYLTSGNTDTQYF	TGTGCCAGCAGCCAAGTTTATCTGACTTCCGGGAACACAGATACGCAGTATTTT
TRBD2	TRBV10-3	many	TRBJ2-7	CATLKGGSNSGEQYF	TGTGCCACCCTCAAGGGCGGGAGTAATTCGGGCGAGCAGTACTTC
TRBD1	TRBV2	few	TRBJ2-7	CASRESTGSRYEQYF	TGTGCCAGCAGGGAATCGACAGGGAGTCGCTACGAGCAGTACTTC
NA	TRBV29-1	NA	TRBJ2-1	CSVDGRGTGYNEQFF	TGCAGCGTTGATGGGCGGGGTACGGGCTACAATGAGCAGTTCTTC